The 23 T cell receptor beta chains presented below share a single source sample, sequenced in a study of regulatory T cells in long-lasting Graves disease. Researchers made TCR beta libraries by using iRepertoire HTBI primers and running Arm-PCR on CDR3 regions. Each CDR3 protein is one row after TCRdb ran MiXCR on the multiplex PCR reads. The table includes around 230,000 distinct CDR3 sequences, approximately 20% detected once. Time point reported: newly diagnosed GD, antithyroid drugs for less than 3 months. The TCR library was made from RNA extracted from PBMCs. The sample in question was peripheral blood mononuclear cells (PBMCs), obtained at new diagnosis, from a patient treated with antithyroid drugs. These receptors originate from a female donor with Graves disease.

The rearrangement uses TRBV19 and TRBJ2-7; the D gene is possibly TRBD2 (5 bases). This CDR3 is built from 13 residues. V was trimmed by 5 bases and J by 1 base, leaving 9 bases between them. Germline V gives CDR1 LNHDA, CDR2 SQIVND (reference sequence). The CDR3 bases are TGTGCCAGTAGTGTTAGCGAGTCCTACGAGCAGTACTTC. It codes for CASSVSESYEQYF.

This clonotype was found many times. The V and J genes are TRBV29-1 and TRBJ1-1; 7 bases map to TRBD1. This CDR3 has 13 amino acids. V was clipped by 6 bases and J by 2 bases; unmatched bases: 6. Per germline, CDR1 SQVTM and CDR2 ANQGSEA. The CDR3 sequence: CSVTRGANTEAFF. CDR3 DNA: TGCAGCGTGACCAGGGGGGCCAACACTGAAGCTTTCTTT.

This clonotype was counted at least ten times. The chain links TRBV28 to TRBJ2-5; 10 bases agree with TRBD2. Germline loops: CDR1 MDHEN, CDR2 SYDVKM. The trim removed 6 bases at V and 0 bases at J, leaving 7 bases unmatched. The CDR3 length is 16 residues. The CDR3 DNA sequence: TGTGCCAGCAGACCTCGGACTAGCGGATACCAAGAGACCCAGTACTTC. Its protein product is CASRPRTSGYQETQYF. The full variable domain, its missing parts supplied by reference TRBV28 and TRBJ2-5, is DVKVTQSSRYLVKRTGEKVFLECVQDMDHENMFWYRQDPGLGLRLIYFSYDVKMKEKGDIPEGYSVSREKKERFSLILESASTNQTSMYLCASRPRTSGYQETQYFGPGTRLLVL.

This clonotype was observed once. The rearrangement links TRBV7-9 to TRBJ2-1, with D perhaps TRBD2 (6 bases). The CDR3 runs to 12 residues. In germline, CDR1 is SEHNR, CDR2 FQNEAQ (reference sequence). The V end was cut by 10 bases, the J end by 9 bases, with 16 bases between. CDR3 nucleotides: TGTGCCACCCAGTCCAGCGGGCTTGAGCAGTTCTTC. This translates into CATQSSGLEQFF.

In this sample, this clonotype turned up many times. CDR3 sequence reads: CASSLLNLPGQLAKNIQYF. The CDR3 DNA sequence: TGTGCCAGCAGTTTACTCAACCTCCCGGGACAGCTAGCCAAAAACATTCAGTACTTC. V usage is TRBV28 and J usage is TRBJ2-4; TRBD1 matches at 7 bases. V gave up 2 bases and J gave up 0 bases; unmatched junction bases: 13. The CDR3 runs to 19 residues. From germline, CDR1 is MDHEN and CDR2 SYDVKM.

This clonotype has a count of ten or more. CDR3 region: CASSLTRQDTEAFF. The CDR3 coding sequence is TGCGCCAGCAGCTTAACCCGACAGGACACTGAAGCTTTCTTT. The V call is TRBV5-1, the J call TRBJ1-1, with D perhaps TRBD1 (6 bases). The CDR3 runs 14 residues. The V and J ends lost 2 bases and 3 bases respectively, with 11 bases between them. CDR1 and CDR2 (germline): SGHRS, YFSETQ.

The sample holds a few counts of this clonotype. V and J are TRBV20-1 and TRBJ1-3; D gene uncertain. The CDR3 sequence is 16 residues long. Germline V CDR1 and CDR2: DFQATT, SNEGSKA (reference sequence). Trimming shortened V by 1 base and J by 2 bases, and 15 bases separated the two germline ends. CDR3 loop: CSARALSRDTGNTIYF. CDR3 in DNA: TGCAGTGCTAGAGCCCTTTCCCGGGATACTGGAAACACCATATATTTT.

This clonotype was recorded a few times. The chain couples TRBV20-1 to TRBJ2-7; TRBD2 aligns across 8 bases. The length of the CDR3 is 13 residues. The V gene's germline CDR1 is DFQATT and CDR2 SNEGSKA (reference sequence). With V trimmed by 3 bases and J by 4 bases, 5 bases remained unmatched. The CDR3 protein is CSASGRAGYEQYF. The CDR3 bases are TGCAGTGCTAGCGGGAGGGCCGGGTACGAGCAGTACTTC.

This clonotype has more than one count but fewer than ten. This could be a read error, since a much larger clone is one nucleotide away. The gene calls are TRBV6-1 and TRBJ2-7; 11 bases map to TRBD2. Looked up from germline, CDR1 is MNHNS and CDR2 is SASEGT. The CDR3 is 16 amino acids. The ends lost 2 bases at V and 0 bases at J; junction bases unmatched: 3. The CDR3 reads CASSESGTSGSYEQYF. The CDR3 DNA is TGTGCCAGCAGTGAATCCGGGACTAGCGGCTCCTACGAGCAGTACTTC.

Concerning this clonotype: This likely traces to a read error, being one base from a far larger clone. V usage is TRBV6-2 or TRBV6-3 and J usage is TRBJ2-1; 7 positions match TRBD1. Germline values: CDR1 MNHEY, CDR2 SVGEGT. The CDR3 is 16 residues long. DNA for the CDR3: TGTGCCAGCAGTGACTCCCGACAGGGAAGATACAATGAGCAGTTCTTC. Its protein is CASSDSRQGRYNEQFF.

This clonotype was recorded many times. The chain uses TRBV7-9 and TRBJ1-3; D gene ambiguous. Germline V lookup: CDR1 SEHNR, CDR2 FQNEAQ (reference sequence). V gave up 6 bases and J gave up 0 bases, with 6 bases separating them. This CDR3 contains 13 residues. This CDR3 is CASSWGSGNTIYF. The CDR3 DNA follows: TGTGCCAGCAGTTGGGGCTCTGGAAACACCATATATTTT. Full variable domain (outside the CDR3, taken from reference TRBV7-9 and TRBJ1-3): DTGVSQNPRHKITKRGQNVTFRCDPISEHNRLYWYRQTLGQGPEFLTYFQNEAQLEKSRLLSDRFSAERPKGSFSTLEIQRTEQGDSAMYLCASSWGSGNTIYFGEGSWLTVV.

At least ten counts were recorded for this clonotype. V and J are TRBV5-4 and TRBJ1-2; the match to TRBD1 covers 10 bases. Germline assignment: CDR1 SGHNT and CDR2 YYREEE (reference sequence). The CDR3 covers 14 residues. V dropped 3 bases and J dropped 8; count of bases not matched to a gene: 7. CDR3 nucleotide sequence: TGTGCCAGCAGCTCCGACAGGGGGCTTTCCGGCTACACCTTC. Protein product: CASSSDRGLSGYTF.

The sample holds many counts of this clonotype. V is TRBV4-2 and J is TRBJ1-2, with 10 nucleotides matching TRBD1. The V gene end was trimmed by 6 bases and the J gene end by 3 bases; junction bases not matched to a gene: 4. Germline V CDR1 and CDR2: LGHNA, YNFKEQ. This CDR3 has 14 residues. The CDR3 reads CASRTGGADYGYTF. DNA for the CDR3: TGTGCCAGCAGGACAGGGGGCGCGGACTATGGCTACACCTTC.

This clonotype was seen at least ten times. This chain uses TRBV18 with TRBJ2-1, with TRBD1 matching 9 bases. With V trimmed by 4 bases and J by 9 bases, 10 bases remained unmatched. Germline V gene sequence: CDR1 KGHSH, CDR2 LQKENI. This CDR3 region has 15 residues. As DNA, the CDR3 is TGTGCCAGCTCACAAAGCGGGACAGGGAGTGTTGAGCAGTTCTTC. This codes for CASSQSGTGSVEQFF.

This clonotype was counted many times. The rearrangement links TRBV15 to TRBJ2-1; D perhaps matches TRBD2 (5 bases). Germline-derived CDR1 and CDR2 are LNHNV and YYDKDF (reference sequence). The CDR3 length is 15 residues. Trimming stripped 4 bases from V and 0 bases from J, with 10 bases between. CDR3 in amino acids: CATSNEGSSYNEQFF. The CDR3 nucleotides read TGTGCCACCAGCAATGAGGGAAGCTCCTACAATGAGCAGTTCTTC.

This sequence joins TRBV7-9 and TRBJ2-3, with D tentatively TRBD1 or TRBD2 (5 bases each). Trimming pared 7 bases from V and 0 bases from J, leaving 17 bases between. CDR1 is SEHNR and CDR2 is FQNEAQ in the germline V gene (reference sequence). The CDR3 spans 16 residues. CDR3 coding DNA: TGTGCCAGCACACCCTTAGGGACGGGGAGCACAGATACGCAGTATTTT. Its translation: CASTPLGTGSTDTQYF. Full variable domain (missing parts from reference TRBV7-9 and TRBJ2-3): DTGVSQNPRHKITKRGQNVTFRCDPISEHNRLYWYRQTLGQGPEFLTYFQNEAQLEKSRLLSDRFSAERPKGSFSTLEIQRTEQGDSAMYLCASTPLGTGSTDTQYFGPGTRLTVL.

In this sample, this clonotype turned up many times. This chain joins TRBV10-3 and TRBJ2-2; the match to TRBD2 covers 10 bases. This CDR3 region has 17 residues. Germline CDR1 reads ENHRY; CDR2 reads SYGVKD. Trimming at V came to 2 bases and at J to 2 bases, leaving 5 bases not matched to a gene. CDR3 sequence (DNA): TGTGCCATCAGTGAGACGAGCGGGAGGGGAAACACCGGGGAGCTGTTTTTT. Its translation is CAISETSGRGNTGELFF.

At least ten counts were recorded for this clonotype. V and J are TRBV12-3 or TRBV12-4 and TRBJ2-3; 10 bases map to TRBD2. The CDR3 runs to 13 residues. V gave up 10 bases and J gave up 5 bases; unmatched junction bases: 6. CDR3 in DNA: TGTGCCAACAGACTAGCGGGTGAAGATACGCAGTATTTT. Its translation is CANRLAGEDTQYF.

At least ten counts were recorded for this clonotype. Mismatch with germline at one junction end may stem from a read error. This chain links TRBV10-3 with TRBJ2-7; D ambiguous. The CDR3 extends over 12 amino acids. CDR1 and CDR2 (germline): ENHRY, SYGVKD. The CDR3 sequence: CAISESTRTVRF. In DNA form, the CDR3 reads TGTGCCATCAGTGAGTCGACCAGGACCGTACGCTTC.

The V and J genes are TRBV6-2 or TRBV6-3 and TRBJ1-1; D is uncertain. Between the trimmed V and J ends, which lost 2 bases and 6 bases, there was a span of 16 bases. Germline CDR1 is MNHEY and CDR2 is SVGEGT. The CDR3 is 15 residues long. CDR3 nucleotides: TGTGCCAGCAGTTACCCCAATCGGGGAATCCCTGAAGCTTTCTTT. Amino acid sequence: CASSYPNRGIPEAFF.

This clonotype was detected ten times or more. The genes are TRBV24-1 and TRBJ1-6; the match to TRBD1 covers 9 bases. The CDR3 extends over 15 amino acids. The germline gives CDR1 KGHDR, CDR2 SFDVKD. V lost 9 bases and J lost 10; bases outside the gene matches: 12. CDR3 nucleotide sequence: TGTGCCACCTACCCTACAGGGGGCGAGGGATCACCCCTCCACTTT. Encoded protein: CATYPTGGEGSPLHF.

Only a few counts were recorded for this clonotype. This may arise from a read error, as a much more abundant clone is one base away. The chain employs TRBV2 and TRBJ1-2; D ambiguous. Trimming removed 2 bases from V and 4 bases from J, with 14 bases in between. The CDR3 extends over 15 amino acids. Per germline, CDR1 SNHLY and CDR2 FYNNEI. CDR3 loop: CASSERSGPGYGYTF. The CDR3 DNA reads TGTGCCAGCAGTGAAAGGAGCGGTCCAGGCTATGGCTACACCTTC.

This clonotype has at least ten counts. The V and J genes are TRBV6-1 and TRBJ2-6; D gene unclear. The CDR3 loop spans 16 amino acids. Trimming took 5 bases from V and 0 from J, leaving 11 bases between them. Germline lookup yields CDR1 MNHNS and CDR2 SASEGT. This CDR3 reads CASSYLVSSGANVLTF. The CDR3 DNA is TGTGCCAGCAGTTACCTTGTCAGCTCTGGGGCCAACGTCCTGACTTTC.